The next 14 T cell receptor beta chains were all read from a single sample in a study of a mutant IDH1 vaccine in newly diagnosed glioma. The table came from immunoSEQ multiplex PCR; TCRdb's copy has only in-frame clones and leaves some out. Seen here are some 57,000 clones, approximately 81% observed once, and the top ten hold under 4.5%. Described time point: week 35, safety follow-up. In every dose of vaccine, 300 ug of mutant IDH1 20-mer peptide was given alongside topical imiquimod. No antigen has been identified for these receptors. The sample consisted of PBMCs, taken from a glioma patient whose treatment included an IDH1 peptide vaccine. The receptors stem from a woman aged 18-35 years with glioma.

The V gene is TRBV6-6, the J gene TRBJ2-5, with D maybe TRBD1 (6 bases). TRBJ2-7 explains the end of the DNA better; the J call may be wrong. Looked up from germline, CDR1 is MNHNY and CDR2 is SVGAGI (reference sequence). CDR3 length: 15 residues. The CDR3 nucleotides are TGTGCCAGCATGATTGGGGGCACCTTCTCCTACGAGCAGTACTTC. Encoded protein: CASMIGGTFSYEQYF.

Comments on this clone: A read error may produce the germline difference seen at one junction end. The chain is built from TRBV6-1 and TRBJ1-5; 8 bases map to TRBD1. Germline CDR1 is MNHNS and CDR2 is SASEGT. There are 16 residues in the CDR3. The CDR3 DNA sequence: TGTGCCAGCAGGGAAGATCCAGGGGGCGCGGGGCAGCCCCAGCATTTT. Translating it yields CASREDPGGAGQPQHF.

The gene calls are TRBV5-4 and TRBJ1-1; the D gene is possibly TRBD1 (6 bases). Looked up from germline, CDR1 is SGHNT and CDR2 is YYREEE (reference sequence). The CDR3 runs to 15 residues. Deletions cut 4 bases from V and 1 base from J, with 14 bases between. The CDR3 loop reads CASSPALQGNTEAFF. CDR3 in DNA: TGTGCCAGCAGCCCAGCCCTACAGGGGAACACTGAAGCTTTCTTT.

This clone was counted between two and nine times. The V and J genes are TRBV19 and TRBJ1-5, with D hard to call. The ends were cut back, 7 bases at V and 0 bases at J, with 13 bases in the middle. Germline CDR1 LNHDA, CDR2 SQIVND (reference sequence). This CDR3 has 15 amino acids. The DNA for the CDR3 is TGTGCCAGTACCGCCCGGGTCCTTAGCAATCAGCCCCAGCATTTT. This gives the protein CASTARVLSNQPQHF.

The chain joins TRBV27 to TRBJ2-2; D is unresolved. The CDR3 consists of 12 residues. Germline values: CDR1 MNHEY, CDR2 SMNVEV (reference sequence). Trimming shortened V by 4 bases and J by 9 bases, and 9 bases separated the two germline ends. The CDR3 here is CASSSPRRELFF. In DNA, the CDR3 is TGTGCCAGCAGTTCCCCCCGGCGGGAGCTGTTTTTT.

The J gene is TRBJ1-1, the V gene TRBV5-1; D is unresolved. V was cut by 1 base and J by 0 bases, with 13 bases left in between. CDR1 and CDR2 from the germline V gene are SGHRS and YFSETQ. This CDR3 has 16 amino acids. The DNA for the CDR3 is TGCGCCAGCAGCTTGATGTCCTCCGGACTGAACACTGAAGCTTTCTTT. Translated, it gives CASSLMSSGLNTEAFF.

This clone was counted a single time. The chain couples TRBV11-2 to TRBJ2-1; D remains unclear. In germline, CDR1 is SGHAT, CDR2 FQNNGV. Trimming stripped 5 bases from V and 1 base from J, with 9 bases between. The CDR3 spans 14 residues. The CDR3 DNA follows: TGTGCCAGCAGCCAGTTTGGTTCCTACAATGAGCAGTTCTTC. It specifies CASSQFGSYNEQFF.

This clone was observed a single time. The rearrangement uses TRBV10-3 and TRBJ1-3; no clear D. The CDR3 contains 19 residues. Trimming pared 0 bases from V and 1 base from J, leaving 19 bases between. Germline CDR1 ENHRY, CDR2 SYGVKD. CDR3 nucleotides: TGTGCCATCAGTGAGTCGTGGTGGAGGCTCGATAGGTCTGGAAACACCATATATTTT. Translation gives CAISESWWRLDRSGNTIYF.

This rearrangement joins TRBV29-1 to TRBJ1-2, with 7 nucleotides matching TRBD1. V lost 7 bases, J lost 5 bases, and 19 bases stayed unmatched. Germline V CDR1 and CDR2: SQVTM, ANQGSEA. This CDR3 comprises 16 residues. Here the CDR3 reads CSAPGPKGAQGYGYTF. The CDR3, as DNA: TGCAGCGCCCCAGGTCCCAAGGGGGCCCAAGGGTATGGCTACACCTTC.

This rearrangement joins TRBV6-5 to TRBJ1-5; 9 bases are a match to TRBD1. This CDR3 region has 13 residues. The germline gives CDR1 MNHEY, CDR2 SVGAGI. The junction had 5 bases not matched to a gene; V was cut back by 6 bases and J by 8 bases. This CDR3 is CASRGTGKEPQHF. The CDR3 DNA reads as TGTGCCAGCAGAGGGACAGGGAAAGAGCCCCAGCATTTT.

CDR3 bases: TGCGCCAGCAGCCAAGATGCTGACAACTGGGTCAGGGAGCAGTACTTC. Protein: CASSQDADNWVREQYF. The chain joins TRBV4-1 to TRBJ2-7; D is undetermined. Trimming removed 0 bases at V and 7 bases at J, with 19 bases between. The CDR3 has 16 amino acids. Per germline, CDR1 MGHRA and CDR2 YSYEKL.

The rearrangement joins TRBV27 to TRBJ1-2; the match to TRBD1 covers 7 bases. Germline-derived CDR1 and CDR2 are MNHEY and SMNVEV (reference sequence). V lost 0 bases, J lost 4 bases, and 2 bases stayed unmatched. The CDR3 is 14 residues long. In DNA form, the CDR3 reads TGTGCCAGCAGTTTATCTGACAGGGCCTATGGCTACACCTTC. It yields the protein CASSLSDRAYGYTF.

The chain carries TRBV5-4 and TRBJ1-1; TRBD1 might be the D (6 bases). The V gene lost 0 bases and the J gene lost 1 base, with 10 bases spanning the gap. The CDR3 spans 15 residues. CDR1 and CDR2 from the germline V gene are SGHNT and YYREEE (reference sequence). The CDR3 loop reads CASSLASGANTEAFF. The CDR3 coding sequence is TGTGCCAGCAGCTTGGCTTCGGGGGCGAACACTGAAGCTTTCTTT.

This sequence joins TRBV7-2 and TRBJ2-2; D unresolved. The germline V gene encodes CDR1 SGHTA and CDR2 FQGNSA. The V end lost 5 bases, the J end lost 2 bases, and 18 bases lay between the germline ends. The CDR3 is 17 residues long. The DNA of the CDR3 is TGTGCCAGCAGCCGTAGCAACAGACAAACCAACACCGGGGAGCTGTTTTTT. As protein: CASSRSNRQTNTGELFF.